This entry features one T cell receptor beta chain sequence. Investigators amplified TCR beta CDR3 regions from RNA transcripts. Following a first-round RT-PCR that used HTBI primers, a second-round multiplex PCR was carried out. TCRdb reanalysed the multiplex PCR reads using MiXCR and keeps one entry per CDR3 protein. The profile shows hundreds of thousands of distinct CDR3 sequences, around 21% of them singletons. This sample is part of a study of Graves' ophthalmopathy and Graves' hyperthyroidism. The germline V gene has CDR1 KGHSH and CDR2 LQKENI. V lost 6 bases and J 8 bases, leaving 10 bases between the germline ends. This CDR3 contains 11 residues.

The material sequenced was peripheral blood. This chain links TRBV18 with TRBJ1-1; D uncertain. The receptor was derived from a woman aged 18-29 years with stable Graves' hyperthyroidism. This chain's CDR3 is CASSTGREAFF. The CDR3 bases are TGTGCCAGCTCTACCGGCCGAGAAGCTTTCTTT.